The 24 T cell receptor beta chains below all came from one sample that was sequenced in a study of T-cell memory formation after mild COVID-19 (dated by TCRdb to 2020 to 2022). Receptors were amplified or captured by 5' RACE. Instrument used: Illumina NovaSeq 6000. The public reads were quality trimmed at Q25 with fastp and then assembled into clones with MiXCR by TCRdb, keeping productive beta chains. When rows share a CDR3 protein, they turn into one entry using the most common DNA and genes. The sample table shows 300,000 to 400,000 distinct CDR3 sequences, and about 15% are seen once. More than 20% of the sample is held by the ten biggest clonotypes. Material: PBMCs or a T cell subset sorted from them (not recorded which). Every receptor here comes from a man younger than 35 who had mild COVID-19 (a few samples of this study predate the infection). The sample titles of this study are shuffled in the database, so cell type and time point are left out; the donor was told from shared clones.

Only a few counts were recorded for this clonotype. DNA of the CDR3: TGTGCCAGCAAAATTAGCGCGACTAGCACAGATACGCAGTATTTT. Its protein product is CASKISATSTDTQYF. The genes are TRBV2 and TRBJ2-3, with D perhaps matching TRBD2 (5 bases). CDR3 length: 15 amino acids. Trimming shortened V by 7 bases and J by 0 bases, and 14 bases separated the two germline ends. Germline CDR1 is SNHLY and CDR2 is FYNNEI.

This clonotype has at least ten counts. This chain uses TRBV18 with TRBJ2-5; D remains ambiguous. V was trimmed by 4 bases and J by 2 bases, leaving 8 bases between them. Germline CDR1 and CDR2: KGHSH and LQKENI. CDR3 length: 13 residues. In nucleotides, the CDR3 is TGTGCCAGCTCACGGAGCCTACAAGAGACCCAGTACTTC. Translated, it gives CASSRSLQETQYF.

The chain is built from TRBV28 and TRBJ1-4; D uncertain. Germline CDR1 reads MDHEN; CDR2 reads SYDVKM. The germline V and J ends were trimmed by 6 bases and 4 bases, with 12 bases remaining between them. The CDR3 runs 14 residues. In DNA, the CDR3 is TGTGCCAGCAGGCCCCAGTGGGGTAATGAAAAACTGTTTTTT. This sequence encodes CASRPQWGNEKLFF.

This clonotype was detected a few times. V gene TRBV21-1 combines with J gene TRBJ2-3. TRBV21-1 is a recognized pseudogene. The CDR3 has 14 amino acids. DNA of the CDR3: TGTGCCAGCAGCAAAGTGGAACACACAGATACGCAGTATTTT. Translated, it gives CASSKVEHTDTQYF.

The table lists this clonotype with a few counts. The J gene is TRBJ1-6, the V gene TRBV20-1, with D maybe TRBD1 (5 bases). This CDR3 is 15 amino acids long. V was trimmed by 6 bases and J by 3 bases, leaving 15 bases between them. Per germline, CDR1 DFQATT and CDR2 SNEGSKA (reference sequence). This CDR3 is CSAHPWGVYNSPLHF. The CDR3 nucleotides read TGCAGTGCCCATCCTTGGGGGGTCTATAATTCACCCCTCCACTTT.

The CDR3 protein is CASSPHRDPLTGEQYF. The CDR3 nucleotides read TGTGCCAGCAGTCCACACAGGGATCCCCTTACGGGCGAGCAGTACTTC. V and J are TRBV12-3 or TRBV12-4 and TRBJ2-7; the D gene is possibly TRBD1 (6 bases). This CDR3 spans 16 amino acids. Trimming pared 5 bases from V and 6 bases from J, leaving 23 bases between.

This clonotype showed up just a few times. The chain is built from TRBV10-3 and TRBJ2-1; D is unresolved. The V and J ends lost 2 bases and 0 bases respectively, with 11 bases between them. This CDR3 region has 16 residues. Germline V gene data show CDR1 as ENHRY and CDR2 as SYGVKD. CDR3 nucleotides: TGTGCCATCAGTGAGCCCTCGATGAGCTCCTACAATGAGCAGTTCTTC. It specifies CAISEPSMSSYNEQFF.

This clonotype occurred many times. The chain carries TRBV7-8 and TRBJ2-1; 7 bases fit TRBD1. From germline, CDR1 is SGHVS and CDR2 FQNEAQ. Trimming at V came to 3 bases and at J to 4 bases, leaving 6 bases not matched to a gene. The CDR3 covers 15 residues. CDR3 sequence: CASSLERTGYNEQFF. CDR3 sequence (DNA): TGTGCCAGCAGCTTGGAAAGGACAGGTTACAATGAGCAGTTCTTC.

V usage is TRBV5-6 and J usage is TRBJ2-1, with D tentatively TRBD1 (5 bases). CDR1 is SGHDT, CDR2 YYEEEE, per germline. V dropped 4 bases and J dropped 10 bases, with 12 bases sitting between them. CDR3 length: 12 residues. CDR3 sequence: CASSTGQGEQFF. CDR3 nucleotides: TGTGCCAGCAGCACCGGACAAGGAGAGCAGTTCTTC.

The chain combines TRBV20-1 with TRBJ2-7; TRBD1 is a possible D gene (5 bases). This CDR3 has 11 residues. The V gene's germline CDR1 is DFQATT and CDR2 SNEGSKA (reference sequence). With 2 bases removed from V and 6 bases from J, the gap between germline ends came to 8 bases. The CDR3 nucleotides read TGCAGTGCTAGACAGGGCTTCGAGCAGTACTTC. This encodes CSARQGFEQYF.

The J gene is TRBJ1-1, the V gene TRBV19; D gene ambiguous. This CDR3 has 15 residues. The V end lost 3 bases, the J end lost 4 bases, and 15 bases lay between the germline ends. Germline V CDR1 and CDR2: LNHDA, SQIVND (reference sequence). CDR3 sequence (DNA): TGTGCCAGTAGTATCTCACTAACCGGCGGCACTGAAGCTTTCTTT. Its translation is CASSISLTGGTEAFF.

This clonotype was observed a few times. The gene calls are TRBV28 and TRBJ1-5; 8 bases map to TRBD1. The V segment lost 3 bases and the J segment 5 bases; nucleotides outside the gene matches: 9. The CDR3 loop spans 16 amino acids. Germline V gene data show CDR1 as MDHEN and CDR2 as SYDVKM. CDR3 in DNA: TGTGCCAGCAGTTTGGGCAGGGGGCCAGTCGATCAGCCCCAGCATTTT. The encoded protein is CASSLGRGPVDQPQHF.

About this clonotype: The junction and the germline gene differ at one end; a read error may be behind it. The chain is built from TRBV10-1 and TRBJ2-6, with D tentatively TRBD1 (6 bases). The CDR3 has 14 amino acids. CDR1 is WNHNN, CDR2 SYGVQD, per germline (reference sequence). As DNA, the CDR3 is TGCGCCAGCAGCGGTAGGGCAGGGGAACAGGCCCTGAATTTC. Translation gives CASSGRAGEQALNF.

This clonotype was recorded a few times. The chain employs TRBV2 and TRBJ2-5, with D unresolved. The CDR3 sequence is 14 residues long. CDR1 and CDR2 from the germline V gene are SNHLY and FYNNEI. Trimming pared 0 bases from V and 5 bases from J, leaving 10 bases between. CDR3 in amino acids: CASSEAVVWETQYF. CDR3 in DNA: TGTGCCAGCAGTGAAGCCGTAGTCTGGGAGACCCAGTACTTC.

The CDR3 sequence is CSVVIRGRNTGELFF. The CDR3 coding sequence is TGCAGCGTTGTTATCAGGGGACGGAACACCGGGGAGCTGTTTTTT. V gene TRBV29-1 combines with J gene TRBJ2-2, with a possible D match to TRBD1 (6 bases). The germline CDR1 and CDR2 sequences are SQVTM and ANQGSEA. There are 15 residues in the CDR3. V dropped 4 bases and J dropped 1 base, with 13 bases sitting between them.

This clonotype was counted between two and nine times. This chain joins TRBV4-1 and TRBJ1-1; TRBD1 matches 10 bases. Germline V gives CDR1 MGHRA, CDR2 YSYEKL. Trimming removed 3 bases from V and 10 bases from J; junction bases left unmatched: 8. CDR3 length equals 14 residues. The CDR3 is CASSHPGQGIGAFF. The CDR3 DNA follows: TGCGCCAGCAGCCACCCGGGACAGGGGATTGGAGCTTTCTTT.

This chain links TRBV7-9 with TRBJ2-2; weak D call: TRBD2 (6 bases). This CDR3 has 16 residues. V was trimmed by 5 bases and J by 5 bases, leaving 18 bases between them. Looked up from germline, CDR1 is SEHNR and CDR2 is FQNEAQ (reference sequence). As DNA, the CDR3 is TGTGCCAGCAGCCCCGGACTATTCGTCGGGACCGGGGAGCTGTTTTTT. It encodes CASSPGLFVGTGELFF. Using reference TRBV7-9 and TRBJ2-2 for the parts outside the CDR3, the full variable domain is DTGVSQNPRHKITKRGQNVTFRCDPISEHNRLYWYRQTLGQGPEFLTYFQNEAQLEKSRLLSDRFSAERPKGSFSTLEIQRTEQGDSAMYLCASSPGLFVGTGELFFGEGSRLTVL.

This rearrangement joins TRBV2 to TRBJ2-7; 8 nucleotides align to TRBD1. CDR1 is SNHLY, CDR2 FYNNEI, per germline. The CDR3 extends over 13 amino acids. The junction had 2 bases not matched to a gene; V was cut back by 5 bases and J by 2 bases. The CDR3 sequence: CASSNRGTYEQYV. The CDR3 bases are TGTGCCAGCAGTAACAGGGGGACCTACGAGCAGTACGTC.

The genes are TRBV5-1 and TRBJ1-5; 9 positions match TRBD1. V lost 4 bases and J lost 4; bases outside the gene matches: 6. CDR1 is SGHRS and CDR2 is YFSETQ in the germline V gene. There are 15 residues in the CDR3. The DNA for the CDR3 is TGCGCCAGCAGCACACCGGGACAGGGAAATCAGCCCCAGCATTTT. Amino acid sequence: CASSTPGQGNQPQHF.

This clonotype was observed at least ten times. This chain connects TRBV5-1 to TRBJ2-7; D is perhaps TRBD2 (6 bases). This CDR3 is built from 13 residues. The germline V and J ends were trimmed by 2 bases and 6 bases, with 12 bases remaining between them. Germline V gene sequence: CDR1 SGHRS, CDR2 YFSETQ. CDR3 region: CASSLMGGSEQYF. The CDR3 DNA sequence: TGCGCCAGCAGCTTAATGGGGGGATCCGAGCAGTACTTC.

This clonotype was picked up a small number of times. The chain recombines TRBV2 with TRBJ1-5; TRBD1 agrees at 9 bases. With V trimmed by 3 bases and J by 5 bases, 5 bases remained unmatched. The CDR3 consists of 15 residues. Germline CDR1 and CDR2: SNHLY and FYNNEI. DNA of the CDR3: TGTGCCAGCAGTGATGACAGGGGGACTTATCAGCCCCAGCATTTT. This sequence encodes CASSDDRGTYQPQHF.

This chain links TRBV29-1 with TRBJ1-1, with D unclear. The germline CDR1 and CDR2 sequences are SQVTM and ANQGSEA. V gave up 2 bases and J gave up 5 bases, with 12 bases separating them. This CDR3 region has 13 residues. DNA for the CDR3: TGCAGCGTTGAATCCGGGTCGCGGACTGAAGCTTTCTTT. Translating gives CSVESGSRTEAFF.

This chain uses TRBV24-1 with TRBJ2-5; the D gene is possibly TRBD1 (6 bases). The CDR3 sequence is 14 residues long. The germline gives CDR1 KGHDR, CDR2 SFDVKD. The V gene lost 4 bases and the J gene lost 3 bases, with 11 bases spanning the gap. CDR3 in amino acids: CATSEAGDEETQYF. The DNA for the CDR3 is TGTGCCACCAGTGAAGCAGGGGATGAAGAGACCCAGTACTTC.

The chain has TRBV4-3 and TRBJ2-2; 8 bases fit TRBD2. The V gene's germline CDR1 is LGHNA and CDR2 YSLEER. The CDR3 contains 17 residues. V trimming: 2 bases; J trimming: 0 bases; junction bases outside the gene matches: 5. CDR3 DNA sequence: TGCGCCAGCAGCCAATTAGCGGGGTACGCGAACACCGGGGAGCTGTTTTTT. It translates to CASSQLAGYANTGELFF.